This T cell receptor (beta chain) was sequenced for a study of shared clonotypes between healthy human individuals. Study background: Plates per donor: three CD4 naive, three CD4 memory, two CD8 naive, one CD8 memory.

In this sample, this clone turned up many times. Its antigen is not known. From CD4+ cells came CD45RA+ naive and CD45RA-negative memory subsets. Study-wide points: It was observed that 5% to 6% of naive CD4 clonotypes were shared across several donors.

The CDR3 spans 10 residues. Germline-derived CDR1 and CDR2 are DFQATT and SNEGSKA (reference sequence). Deletions cut 5 bases from V and 7 bases from J, with 6 bases between. Clones were read by immunoSEQ multiplex PCR, and TCRdb kept only the in-frame ones, dropping some. The table has about 1 million clones, 70% to 80% seen once. Sequencing used memory CD4+ T cells from PBMCs. As for subset: CD45RA-negative fraction. This TCR was recovered from a man aged 18 to 29 in good health. Some clones in this sample may be carry-over from other donors' samples. The chain combines TRBV20-1 with TRBJ2-1, with D unresolved. CDR3 sequence (DNA): TGCAGTGCTTACCTAAATGAGCAGTTCTTC. As protein: CSAYLNEQFF.